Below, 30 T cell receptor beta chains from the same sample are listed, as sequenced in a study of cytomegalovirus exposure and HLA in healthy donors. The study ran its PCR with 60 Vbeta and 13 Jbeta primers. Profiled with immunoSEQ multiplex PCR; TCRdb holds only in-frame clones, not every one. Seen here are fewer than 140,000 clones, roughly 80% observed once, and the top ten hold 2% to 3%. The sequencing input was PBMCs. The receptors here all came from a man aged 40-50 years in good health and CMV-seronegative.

The DNA of the CDR3 is TGTGCCAGCAGTGGACAGGGAAGGAGTTATGGCTACACCTTC. Translating gives CASSGQGRSYGYTF. V and J are TRBV2 and TRBJ1-2, with 7 bases identical to TRBD1. The CDR3 has 14 amino acids. Trimming took 4 bases from V and 5 from J; bases not matched to a gene: 7. Germline loops: CDR1 SNHLY, CDR2 FYNNEI.

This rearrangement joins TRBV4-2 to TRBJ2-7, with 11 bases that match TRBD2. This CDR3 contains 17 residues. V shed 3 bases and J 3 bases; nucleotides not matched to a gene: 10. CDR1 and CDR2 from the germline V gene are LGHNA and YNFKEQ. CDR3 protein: CASSHLIAGTSGYEQYF. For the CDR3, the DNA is TGTGCCAGCAGCCACCTTATAGCCGGGACTAGCGGCTACGAGCAGTACTTC.

The DNA for the CDR3 is TGTGCCAGCAGCTTAGAAGCAAACTATGGCTACACCTTC. This codes for CASSLEANYGYTF. The chain combines TRBV11-3 with TRBJ1-2; D gene unclear. Germline CDR1 SGHNT, CDR2 YENEEA. The CDR3 has 13 residues. Trimming pared 0 bases from V and 2 bases from J, leaving 4 bases between.

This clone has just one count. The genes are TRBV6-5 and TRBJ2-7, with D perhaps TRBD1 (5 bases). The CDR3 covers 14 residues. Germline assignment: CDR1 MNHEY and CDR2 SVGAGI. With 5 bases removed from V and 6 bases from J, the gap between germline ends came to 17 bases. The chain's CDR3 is CASSPREVGLEQYF. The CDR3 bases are TGTGCCAGCAGTCCCCGTGAGGTGGGGCTCGAGCAGTACTTC.

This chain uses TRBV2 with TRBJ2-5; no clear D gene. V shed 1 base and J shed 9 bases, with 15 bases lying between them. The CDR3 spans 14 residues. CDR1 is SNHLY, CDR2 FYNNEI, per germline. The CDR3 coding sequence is TGTGCCAGCAGTGAAGGTCCTAGGATATACTCCCAGTACTTC. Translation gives CASSEGPRIYSQYF.

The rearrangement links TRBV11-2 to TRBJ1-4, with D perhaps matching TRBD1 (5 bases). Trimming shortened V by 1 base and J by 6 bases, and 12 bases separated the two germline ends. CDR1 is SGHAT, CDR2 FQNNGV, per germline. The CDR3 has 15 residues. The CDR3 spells CASSLVPGTDEKLFF. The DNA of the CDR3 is TGTGCCAGCAGCTTAGTGCCAGGGACTGATGAAAAACTGTTTTTT.

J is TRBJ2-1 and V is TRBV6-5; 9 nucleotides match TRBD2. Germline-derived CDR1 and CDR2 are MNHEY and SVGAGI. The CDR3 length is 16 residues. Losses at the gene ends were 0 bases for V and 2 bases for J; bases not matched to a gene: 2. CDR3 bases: TGTGCCAGCAGTTACTCAGCGGGGGGTACCTACAATGAGCAGTTCTTC. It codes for CASSYSAGGTYNEQFF.

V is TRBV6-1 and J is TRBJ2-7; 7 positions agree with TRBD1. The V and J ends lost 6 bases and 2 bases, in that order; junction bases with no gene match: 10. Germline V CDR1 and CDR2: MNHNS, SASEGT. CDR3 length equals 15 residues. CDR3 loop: CASRLDRVFPYEQYF. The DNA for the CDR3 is TGTGCCAGCAGACTAGACAGGGTTTTCCCCTACGAGCAGTACTTC.

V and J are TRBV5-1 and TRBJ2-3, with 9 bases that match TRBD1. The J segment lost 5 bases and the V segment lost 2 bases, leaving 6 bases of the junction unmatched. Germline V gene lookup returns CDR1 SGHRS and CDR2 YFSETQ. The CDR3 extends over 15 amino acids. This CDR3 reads CASSLNRGQEDTQYF. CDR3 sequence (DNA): TGCGCCAGCAGCTTAAACAGGGGGCAAGAAGATACGCAGTATTTT. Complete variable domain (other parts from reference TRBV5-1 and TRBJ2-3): KAGVTQTPRYLIKTRGQQVTLSCSPISGHRSVSWYQQTPGQGLQFLFEYFSETQRNKGNFPGRFSGRQFSNSRSEMNVSTLELGDSALYLCASSLNRGQEDTQYFGPGTRLTVL.

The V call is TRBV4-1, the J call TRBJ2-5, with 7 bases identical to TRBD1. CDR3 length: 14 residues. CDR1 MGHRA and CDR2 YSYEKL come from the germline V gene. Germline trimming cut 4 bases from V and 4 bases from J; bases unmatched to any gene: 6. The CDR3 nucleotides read TGCGCCAGCAGCCGCGACAGGGAACTAGAGACCCAGTACTTC. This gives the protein CASSRDRELETQYF.

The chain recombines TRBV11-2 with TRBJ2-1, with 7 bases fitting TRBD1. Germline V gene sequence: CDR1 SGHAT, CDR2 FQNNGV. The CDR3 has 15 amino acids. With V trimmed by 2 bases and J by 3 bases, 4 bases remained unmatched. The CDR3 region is CASSLSGQDYNEQFF. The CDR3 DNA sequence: TGTGCCAGCAGCTTATCAGGACAGGACTACAATGAGCAGTTCTTC. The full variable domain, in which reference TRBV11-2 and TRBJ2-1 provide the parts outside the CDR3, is EAGVAQSPRYKIIEKRQSVAFWCNPISGHATLYWYQQILGQGPKLLIQFQNNGVVDDSQLPKDRFSAERLKGVDSTLKIQPAKLEDSAVYLCASSLSGQDYNEQFFGPGTRLTVL.

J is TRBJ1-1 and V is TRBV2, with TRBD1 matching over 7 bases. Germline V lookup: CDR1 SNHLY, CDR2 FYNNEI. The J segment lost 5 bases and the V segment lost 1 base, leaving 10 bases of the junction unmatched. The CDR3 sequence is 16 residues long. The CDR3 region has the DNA TGTGCCAGCAGTGAAGGGGCAGGGGGGAGTCGGACTGAAGCTTTCTTT. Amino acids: CASSEGAGGSRTEAFF.

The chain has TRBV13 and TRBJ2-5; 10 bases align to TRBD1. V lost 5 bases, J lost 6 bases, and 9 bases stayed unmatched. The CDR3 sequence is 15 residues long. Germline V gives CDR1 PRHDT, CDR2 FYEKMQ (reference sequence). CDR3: CASSMGQGTSKTQYF. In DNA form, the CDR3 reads TGTGCCAGCAGCATGGGACAGGGGACGAGCAAGACCCAGTACTTC. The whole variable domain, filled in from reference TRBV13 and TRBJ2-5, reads AAGVIQSPRHLIKEKRETATLKCYPIPRHDTVYWYQQGPGQDPQFLISFYEKMQSDKGSIPDRFSAQQFSDYHSELNMSSLELGDSALYFCASSMGQGTSKTQYFGPGTRLLVL.

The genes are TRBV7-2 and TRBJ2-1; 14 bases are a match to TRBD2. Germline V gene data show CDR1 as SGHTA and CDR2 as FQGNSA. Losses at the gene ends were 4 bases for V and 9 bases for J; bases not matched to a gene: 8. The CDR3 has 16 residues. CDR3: CASSSGLAGGSIEQFF. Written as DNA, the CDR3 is TGTGCCAGCAGCTCCGGACTAGCGGGGGGTAGTATTGAGCAGTTCTTC.

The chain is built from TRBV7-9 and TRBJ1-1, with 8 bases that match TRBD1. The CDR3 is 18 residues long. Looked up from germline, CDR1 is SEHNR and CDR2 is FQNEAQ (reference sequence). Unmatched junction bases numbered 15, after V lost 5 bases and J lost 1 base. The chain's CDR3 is CASSQGQGFAGRNTEAFF. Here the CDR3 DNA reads TGTGCCAGCAGCCAAGGACAGGGATTCGCCGGGAGGAACACTGAAGCTTTCTTT.

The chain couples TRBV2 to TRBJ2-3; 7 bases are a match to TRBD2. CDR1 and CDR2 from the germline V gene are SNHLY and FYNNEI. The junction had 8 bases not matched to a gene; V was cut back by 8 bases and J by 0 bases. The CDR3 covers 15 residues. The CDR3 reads CASRGAGPSTDTQYF. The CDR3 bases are TGTGCCAGCCGCGGAGCGGGACCTAGCACAGATACGCAGTATTTT.

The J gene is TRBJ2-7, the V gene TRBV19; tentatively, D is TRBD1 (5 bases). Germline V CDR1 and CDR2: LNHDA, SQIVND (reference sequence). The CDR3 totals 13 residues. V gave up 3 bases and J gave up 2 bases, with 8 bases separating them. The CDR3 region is CASSMVDTYEQYF. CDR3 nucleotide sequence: TGTGCCAGTAGTATGGTGGACACCTACGAGCAGTACTTC.

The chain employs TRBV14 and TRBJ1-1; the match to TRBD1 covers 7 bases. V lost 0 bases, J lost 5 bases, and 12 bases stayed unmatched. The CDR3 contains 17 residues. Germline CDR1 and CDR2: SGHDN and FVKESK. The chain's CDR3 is CASSQDLFGRGRTEAFF. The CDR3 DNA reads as TGTGCCAGCAGCCAAGATCTCTTCGGCAGGGGGAGGACTGAAGCTTTCTTT.

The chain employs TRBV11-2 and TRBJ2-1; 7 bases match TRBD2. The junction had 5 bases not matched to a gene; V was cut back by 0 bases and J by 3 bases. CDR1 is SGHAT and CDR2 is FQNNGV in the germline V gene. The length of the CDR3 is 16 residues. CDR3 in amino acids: CASSLDSGGGYNEQFF. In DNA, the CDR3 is TGTGCCAGCAGCTTAGATTCGGGCGGGGGCTACAATGAGCAGTTCTTC.

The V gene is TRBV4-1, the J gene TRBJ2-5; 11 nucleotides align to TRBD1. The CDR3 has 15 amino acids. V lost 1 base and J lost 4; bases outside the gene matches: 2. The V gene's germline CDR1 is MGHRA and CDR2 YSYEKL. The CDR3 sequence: CASSQVGTGGETQYF. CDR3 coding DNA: TGCGCCAGCAGCCAAGTGGGGACAGGGGGAGAGACCCAGTACTTC.

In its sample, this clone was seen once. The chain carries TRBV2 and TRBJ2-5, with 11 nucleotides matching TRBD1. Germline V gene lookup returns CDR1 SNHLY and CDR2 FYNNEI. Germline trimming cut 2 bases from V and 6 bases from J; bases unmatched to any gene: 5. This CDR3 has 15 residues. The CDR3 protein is CASSERTGGGKTQYF. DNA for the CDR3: TGTGCCAGCAGTGAAAGGACAGGGGGCGGCAAGACCCAGTACTTC.

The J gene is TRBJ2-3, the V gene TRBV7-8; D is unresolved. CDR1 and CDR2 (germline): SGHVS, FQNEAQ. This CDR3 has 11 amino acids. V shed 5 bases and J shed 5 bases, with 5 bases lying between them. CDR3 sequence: CASSLKDTQYF. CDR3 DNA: TGTGCCAGCAGCCTAAAAGATACGCAGTATTTT. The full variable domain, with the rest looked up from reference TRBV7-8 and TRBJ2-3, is GAGVSQSPRYKVAKRGQDVALRCDPISGHVSLFWYQQALGQGPEFLTYFQNEAQLDKSGLPSDRFFAERPEGSVSTLKIQRTQQEDSAVYLCASSLKDTQYFGPGTRLTVL.

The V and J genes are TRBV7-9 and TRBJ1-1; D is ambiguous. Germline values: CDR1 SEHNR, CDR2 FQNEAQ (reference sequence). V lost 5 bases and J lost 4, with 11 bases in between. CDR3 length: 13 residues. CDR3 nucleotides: TGTGCCAGCAGCCTGCGCCGTGGCACTGAAGCTTTCTTT. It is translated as CASSLRRGTEAFF.

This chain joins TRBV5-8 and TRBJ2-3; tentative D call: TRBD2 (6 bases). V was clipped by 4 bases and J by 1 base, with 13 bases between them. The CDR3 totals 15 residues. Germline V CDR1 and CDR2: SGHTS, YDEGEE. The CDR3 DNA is TGTGCCAGCAGCCACCGGGACTGGGGCACAGATACGCAGTATTTT. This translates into CASSHRDWGTDTQYF.

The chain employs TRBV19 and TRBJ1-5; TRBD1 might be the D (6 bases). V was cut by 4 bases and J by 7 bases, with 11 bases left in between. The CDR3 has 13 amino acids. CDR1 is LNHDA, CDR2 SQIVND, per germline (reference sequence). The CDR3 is CASSTSQGQPQHF. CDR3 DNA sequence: TGTGCCAGTAGTACATCACAGGGCCAGCCCCAGCATTTT.

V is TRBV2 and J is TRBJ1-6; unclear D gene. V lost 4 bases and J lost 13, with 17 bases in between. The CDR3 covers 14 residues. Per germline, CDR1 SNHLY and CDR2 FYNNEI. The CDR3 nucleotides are TGTGCCAGCAGTGGAGCCAGTAACCAACCCCCCCTCCACTTT. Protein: CASSGASNQPPLHF.

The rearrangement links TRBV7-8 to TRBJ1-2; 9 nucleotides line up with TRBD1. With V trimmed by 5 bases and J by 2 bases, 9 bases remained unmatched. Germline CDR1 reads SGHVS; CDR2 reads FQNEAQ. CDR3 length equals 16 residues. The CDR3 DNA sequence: TGTGCCAGCAGCCCGGCTGGACAGGGGATCAACTATGGCTACACCTTC. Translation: CASSPAGQGINYGYTF. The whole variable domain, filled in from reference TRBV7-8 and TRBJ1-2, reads GAGVSQSPRYKVAKRGQDVALRCDPISGHVSLFWYQQALGQGPEFLTYFQNEAQLDKSGLPSDRFFAERPEGSVSTLKIQRTQQEDSAVYLCASSPAGQGINYGYTFGSGTRLTVV.

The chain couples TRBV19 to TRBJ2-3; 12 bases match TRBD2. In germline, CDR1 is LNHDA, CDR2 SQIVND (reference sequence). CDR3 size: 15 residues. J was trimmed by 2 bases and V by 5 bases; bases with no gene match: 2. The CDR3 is CASSGTSGPTDTQYF. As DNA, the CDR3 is TGTGCCAGTAGTGGGACTAGCGGGCCCACAGATACGCAGTATTTT.

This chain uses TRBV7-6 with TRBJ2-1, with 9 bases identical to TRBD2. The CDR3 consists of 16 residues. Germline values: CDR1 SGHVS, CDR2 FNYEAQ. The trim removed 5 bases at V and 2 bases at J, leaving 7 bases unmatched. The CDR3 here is CASSQLSGGAYNEQFF. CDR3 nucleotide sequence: TGTGCCAGCAGCCAACTTAGCGGGGGCGCCTACAATGAGCAGTTCTTC. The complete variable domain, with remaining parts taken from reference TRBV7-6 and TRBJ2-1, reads GAGVSQSPRYKVTKRGQDVALRCDPISGHVSLYWYRQALGQGPEFLTYFNYEAQQDKSGLPNDRFSAERPEGSISTLTIQRTEQRDSAMYRCASSQLSGGAYNEQFFGPGTRLTVL.

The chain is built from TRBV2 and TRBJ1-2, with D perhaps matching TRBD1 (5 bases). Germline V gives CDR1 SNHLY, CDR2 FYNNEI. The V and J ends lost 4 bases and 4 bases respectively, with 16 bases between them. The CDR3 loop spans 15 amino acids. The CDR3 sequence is CASSGLQAGPYGYTF. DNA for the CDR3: TGTGCCAGCAGTGGTTTACAGGCCGGGCCCTATGGCTACACCTTC.